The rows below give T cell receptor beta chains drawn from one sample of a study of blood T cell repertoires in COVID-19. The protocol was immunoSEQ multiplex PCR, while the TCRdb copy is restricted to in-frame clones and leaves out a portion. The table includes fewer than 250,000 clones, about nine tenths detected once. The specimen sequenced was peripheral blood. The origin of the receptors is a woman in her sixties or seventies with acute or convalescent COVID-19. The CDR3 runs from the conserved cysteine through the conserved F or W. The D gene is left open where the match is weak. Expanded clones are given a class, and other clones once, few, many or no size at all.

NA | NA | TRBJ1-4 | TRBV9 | TGTGCCAGCAGCGTTGGTAGAGCAACTAATGAAAAACTGTTTTTT | CASSVGRATNEKLFF
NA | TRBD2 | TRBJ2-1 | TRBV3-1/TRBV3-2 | TGTGCCAGCAGCCCCCCGGGACTAGCGGGACAGTCTTTGGAGTTCTTC | CASSPPGLAGQSLEFF
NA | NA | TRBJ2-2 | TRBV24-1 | TGTGCCACCAGTGATCCAGGGGCCCCCACCGGGGAGCTGTTTTTT | CATSDPGAPTGELFF
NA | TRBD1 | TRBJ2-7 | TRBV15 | TGTGCCACCAGCAGTGGGGACAGGGGCTACGAGCAGTACTTC | CATSSGDRGYEQYF
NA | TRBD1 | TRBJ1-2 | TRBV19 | TGTGCCAGTAGTAGGGATGACAGGGCGGAGTATGGCTACACCTTC | CASSRDDRAEYGYTF
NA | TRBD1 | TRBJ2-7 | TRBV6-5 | TGTGCCAGCACCAAGGGGACAGGGGGCAGCTACGAGCAGTACTTC | CASTKGTGGSYEQYF
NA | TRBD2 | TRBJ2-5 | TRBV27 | TGTGCCAGCAGTTTAGCGGGAGGGGTGACCCAGTACTTC | CASSLAGGVTQYF
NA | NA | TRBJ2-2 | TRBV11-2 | TGTGCCAGCAGCGTGCAGGGCTACACCGGGGAGCTGTTTTTT | CASSVQGYTGELFF
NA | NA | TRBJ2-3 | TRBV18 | TGTGCCAGCTCACCAACCGGGACTGCCGGCACAGATACGCAGTATTTT | CASSPTGTAGTDTQYF
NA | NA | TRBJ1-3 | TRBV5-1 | TGCGCCACCCGGACGGGGGACTCTGGAAACACCATATATTTT | CATRTGDSGNTIYF
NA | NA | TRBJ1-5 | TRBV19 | TGTGCCAGTAGTATAGGCGGGGCCCTAAGACAGCCCCAGCATTTT | CASSIGGALRQPQHF
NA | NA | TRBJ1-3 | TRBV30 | TGTGCCTGGGGACAGTCCGGAAACACCATATATTTT | CAWGQSGNTIYF
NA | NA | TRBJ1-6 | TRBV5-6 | TGTGCCAGCAGCCAAAGCCCAAATTCACCCCTCCACTTT | CASSQSPNSPLHF
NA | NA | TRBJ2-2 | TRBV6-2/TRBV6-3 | TGTGCCAGCAGTTACCATGGGAGCACCGGGGAGCTGTTTTTT | CASSYHGSTGELFF
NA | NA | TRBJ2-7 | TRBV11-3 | TGTGCCAGCAGCCGTGGAGATGTCTACGAGCAGTACTTC | CASSRGDVYEQYF
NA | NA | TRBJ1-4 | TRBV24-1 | TGTGCCACCAGGTGGGGGCAGGGCGGAACTGCAACTAATGAAAAACTGTTTTTT | CATRWGQGGTATNEKLFF
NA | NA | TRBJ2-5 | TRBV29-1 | TGCAGCGGACTAGAAGGGACCCAGTACTTC | CSGLEGTQYF
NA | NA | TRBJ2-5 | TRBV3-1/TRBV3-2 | TGTGCCAGCAGCCAGTTGGGCGCGTCGGGGGAGACCCAGTACTTC | CASSQLGASGETQYF
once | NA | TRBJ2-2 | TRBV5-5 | TGTGCCAGCAGCTCCCGACAGTACGGGGAGCTGTTTTTT | CASSSRQYGELFF
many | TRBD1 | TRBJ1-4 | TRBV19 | TGTGCCAGTAGTACCTCTGGACAGGGCCCCGCAGGGGAAAAACTGTTTTTT | CASSTSGQGPAGEKLFF
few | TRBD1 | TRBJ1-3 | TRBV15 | TGTGCCACCAGCAGCCACCGGGACAGGGGACGAGGAAACACCATATATTTT | CATSSHRDRGRGNTIYF
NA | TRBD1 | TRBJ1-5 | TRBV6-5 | TGTGCCAGCAGCTGGACAGGGTTTGGTCAGCCCCAGCATTTT | CASSWTGFGQPQHF
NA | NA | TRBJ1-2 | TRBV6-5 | TGTGCCAGCAGTAGGGTTCGGGGGGCAAACTATGGCTACACCTTC | CASSRVRGANYGYTF
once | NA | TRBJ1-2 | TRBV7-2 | TGTGCCAGCAGTCCAGAGCAGGCTCTTAGGGGTGGCTACACCTTC | CASSPEQALRGGYTF
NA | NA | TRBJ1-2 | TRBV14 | TGTGCCAGCAGCCAAGACATGTGGGGGCGGGATGGCTACACCTTC | CASSQDMWGRDGYTF
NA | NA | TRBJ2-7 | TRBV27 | TGTGCCAGCAGTTTAAATCCGGGCCCTGGAGGATACGAGCAGTACTTC | CASSLNPGPGGYEQYF
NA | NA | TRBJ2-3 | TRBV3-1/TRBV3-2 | TGTGCCAGCAGTCGAATGGAGACAGATACGCAGTATTTT | CASSRMETDTQYF
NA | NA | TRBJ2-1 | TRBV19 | TGTGCCAGTAGGGGATACAACAGGACCAATGAGCAGTTCTTC | CASRGYNRTNEQFF
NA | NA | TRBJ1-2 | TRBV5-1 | TGCGCCAGCAGCTCCAGACAGAACTATGGCTACACCTTC | CASSSRQNYGYTF
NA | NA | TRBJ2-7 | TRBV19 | TGTGCCAGTAGTATAGTAGGGGGGGCCGAATACGAGCAGTACTTC | CASSIVGGAEYEQYF
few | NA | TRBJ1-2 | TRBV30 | TGTGCCTGGGGATGGGGGCGCAACTATGGCTACACCTTC | CAWGWGRNYGYTF
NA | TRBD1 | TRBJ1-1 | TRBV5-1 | TGCGCCAGCAGCTTCACAGGGGCAGGTGGCACTGAAGCTTTCTTT | CASSFTGAGGTEAFF
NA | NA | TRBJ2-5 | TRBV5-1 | TGCGCCAGCAGCTTGGTTCTCGGGGGACGGGGAGAGACCCAGTACTTC | CASSLVLGGRGETQYF
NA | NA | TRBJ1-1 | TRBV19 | TGTGCCAGTAGGGGCACATCCTTCGCGATGGCTTTCTTT | CASRGTSFAMAFF
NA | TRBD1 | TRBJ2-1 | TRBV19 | TGTGCCAGTAGTATACAGGGGGACTACAATGAGCAGTTCTTC | CASSIQGDYNEQFF
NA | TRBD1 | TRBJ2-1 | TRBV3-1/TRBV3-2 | TGTGCCAGCAGCCAAGGCGCTCGGACAGGGAGGTTGGGCAACAATGAGCAGTTCTTC | CASSQGARTGRLGNNEQFF
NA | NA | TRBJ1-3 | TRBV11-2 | TGTGCCAGCAGCTTAAGGGAACAGGGCTCTAGTGGAAACACCATATATTTT | CASSLREQGSSGNTIYF
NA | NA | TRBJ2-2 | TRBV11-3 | TGTGCCAGCAGCTCCCGGGAGACCGGGGAGCTGTTTTTT | CASSSRETGELFF
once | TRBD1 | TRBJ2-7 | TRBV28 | TGTGCCAGCAGGAGGGACAGGCCCCACGAGCAGTACTTC | CASRRDRPHEQYF
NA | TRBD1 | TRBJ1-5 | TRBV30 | TGTGCCTGGAGTGTAACAGGGGATCAGCCCCAGCATTTT | CAWSVTGDQPQHF
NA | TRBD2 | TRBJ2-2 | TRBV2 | TGTGCCAGCAGAACCGGGACTAGCGGGGGGCGCACCGGGGAGCTGTTTTTT | CASRTGTSGGRTGELFF
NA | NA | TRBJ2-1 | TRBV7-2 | TGTGCCAGCAGCCCATTCTCCTACAATGAGCAGTTCTTC | CASSPFSYNEQFF
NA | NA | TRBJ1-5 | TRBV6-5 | TGTGCCAGCAACCCGAGCTCCTATAGCAATCAGCCCCAGCATTTT | CASNPSSYSNQPQHF
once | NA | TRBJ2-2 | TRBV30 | TGTGCCTGGAGTCCACCGGACAGGAACACCGGGGAGCTGTTTTTT | CAWSPPDRNTGELFF
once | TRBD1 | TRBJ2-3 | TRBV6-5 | TGTGCCAGCAAGGACAGGGGGTTAACAGATACGCAGTATTTT | CASKDRGLTDTQYF
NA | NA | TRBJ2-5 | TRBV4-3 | TGCGCCAGCAGCCTGCTGTATGGCGGGGCCCAAGAGACCCAGTACTTC | CASSLLYGGAQETQYF
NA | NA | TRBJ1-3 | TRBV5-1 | TGCGCCAGCAGCTTGGACCCTTTAGTCTCTGGAAACACCATATATTTT | CASSLDPLVSGNTIYF
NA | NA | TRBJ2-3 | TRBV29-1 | TGCAGCGTTGAAGATCTCGTTAGGGGGGGGACCACAGATACGCAGTATTTT | CSVEDLVRGGTTDTQYF
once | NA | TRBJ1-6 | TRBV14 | TGTGCCAGCAGCTTAGGGGCTTTTGGGTCACCCCTCCACTTT | CASSLGAFGSPLHF
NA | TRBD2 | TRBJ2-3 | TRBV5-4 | TGTGCCAGCAGCTTTGACCGGGGGGTTACAGATACGCAGTATTTT | CASSFDRGVTDTQYF